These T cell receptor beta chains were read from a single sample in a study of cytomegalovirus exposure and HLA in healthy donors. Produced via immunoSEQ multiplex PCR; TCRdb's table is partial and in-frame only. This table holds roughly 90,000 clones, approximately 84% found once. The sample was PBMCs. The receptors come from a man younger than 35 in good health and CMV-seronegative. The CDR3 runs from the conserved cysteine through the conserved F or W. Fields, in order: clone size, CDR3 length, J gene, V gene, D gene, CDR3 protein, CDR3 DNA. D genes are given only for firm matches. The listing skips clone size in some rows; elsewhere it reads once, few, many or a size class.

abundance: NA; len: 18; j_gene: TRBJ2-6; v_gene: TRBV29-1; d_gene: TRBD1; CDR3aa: CSVDTGTGGFSGANVLTF; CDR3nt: TGCAGCGTTGACACCGGGACAGGGGGGTTCTCTGGGGCCAACGTCCTGACTTTC
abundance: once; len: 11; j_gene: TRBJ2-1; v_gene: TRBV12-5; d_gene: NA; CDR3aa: CASGLVDEQFF; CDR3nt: TGTGCTAGTGGACTGGTCGATGAGCAGTTCTTC
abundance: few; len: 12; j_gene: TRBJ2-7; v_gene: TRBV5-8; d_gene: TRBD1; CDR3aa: CASPGQANEQYF; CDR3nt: TGTGCCAGCCCGGGACAGGCGAACGAGCAGTACTTC
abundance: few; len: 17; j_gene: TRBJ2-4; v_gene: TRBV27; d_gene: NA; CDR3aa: CASSLYWSRLAKNIQYF; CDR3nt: TGTGCCAGCAGTTTATACTGGTCGAGACTAGCCAAAAACATTCAGTACTTC
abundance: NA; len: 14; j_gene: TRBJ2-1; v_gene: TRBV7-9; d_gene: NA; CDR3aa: CASRIEVRSNEQFF; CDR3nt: TGTGCCAGCAGAATAGAGGTTCGTTCCAATGAGCAGTTCTTC
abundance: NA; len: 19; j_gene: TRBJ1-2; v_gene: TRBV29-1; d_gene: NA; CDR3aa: CSVEKVGGTRTSLAGGYTF; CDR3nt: TGCAGCGTTGAAAAGGTGGGGGGCACGAGGACATCCCTAGCGGGTGGCTACACCTTC
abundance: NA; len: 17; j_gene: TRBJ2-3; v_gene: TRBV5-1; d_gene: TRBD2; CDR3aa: CASSRLGGRSGADTQYF; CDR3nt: TGCGCCAGCAGTCGCCTCGGCGGGAGGTCGGGGGCAGATACGCAGTATTTT
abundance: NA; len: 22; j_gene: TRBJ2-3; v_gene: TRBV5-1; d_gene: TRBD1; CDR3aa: CASSSGGPTGGVPRTSTDTQYF; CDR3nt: TGCGCCAGCAGCTCCGGGGGCCCTACAGGGGGCGTCCCTAGAACGAGCACAGATACGCAGTATTTT
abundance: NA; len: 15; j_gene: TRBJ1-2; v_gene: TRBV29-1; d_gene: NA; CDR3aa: CSVLTAAGKSYGYTF; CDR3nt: TGCAGCGTCCTTACGGCGGCAGGGAAGTCCTATGGCTACACCTTC
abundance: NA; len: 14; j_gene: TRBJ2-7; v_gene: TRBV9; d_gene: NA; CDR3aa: CASSGRGEAYEQYF; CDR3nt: TGTGCCAGCAGCGGAAGGGGTGAAGCCTACGAGCAGTACTTC
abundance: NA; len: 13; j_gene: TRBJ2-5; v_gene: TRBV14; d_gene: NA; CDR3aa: CASSQASTETQYF; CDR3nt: TGTGCCAGCAGCCAAGCTAGCACGGAGACCCAGTACTTC
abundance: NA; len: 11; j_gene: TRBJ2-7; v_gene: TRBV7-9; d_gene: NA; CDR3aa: CASEQAYEQYF; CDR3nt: TGTGCCAGCGAACAGGCGTACGAGCAGTACTTC
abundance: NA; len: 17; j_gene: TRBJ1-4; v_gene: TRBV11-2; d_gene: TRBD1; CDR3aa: CASSPTPNRGREEKLFF; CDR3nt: TGTGCCAGCAGCCCAACCCCCAACAGGGGGCGAGAAGAAAAACTGTTTTTT
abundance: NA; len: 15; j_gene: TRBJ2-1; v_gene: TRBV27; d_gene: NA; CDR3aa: CASSLSYSLYNEQFF; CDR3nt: TGTGCCAGCAGTTTGTCCTACTCCCTCTACAATGAGCAGTTCTTC
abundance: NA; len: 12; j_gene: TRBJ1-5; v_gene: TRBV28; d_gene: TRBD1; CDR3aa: CASSPTGRSQHF; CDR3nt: TGTGCCAGCAGTCCGACAGGGCGGTCCCAGCATTTT
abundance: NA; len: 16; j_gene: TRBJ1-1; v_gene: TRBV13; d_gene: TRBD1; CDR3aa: CASSPRGTASNTEAFF; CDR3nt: TGTGCCAGCAGCCCCCGCGGGACAGCCTCTAACACTGAAGCTTTCTTT
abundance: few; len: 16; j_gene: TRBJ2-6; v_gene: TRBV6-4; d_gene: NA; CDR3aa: CASSVSGSSGANVLTF; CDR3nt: TGTGCCAGCAGTGTAAGCGGGTCGTCTGGGGCCAACGTCCTGACTTTC
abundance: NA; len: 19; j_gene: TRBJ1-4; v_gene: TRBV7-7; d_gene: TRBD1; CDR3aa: CASSSQSGTGGQINEKLFF; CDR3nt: TGTGCTAGCAGCTCACAATCGGGGACAGGGGGGCAAATTAATGAAAAACTGTTTTTT
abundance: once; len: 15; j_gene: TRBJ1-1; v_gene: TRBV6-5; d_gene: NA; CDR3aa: CASSYTTGQNTEAFF; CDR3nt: TGTGCCAGCAGTTATACCACAGGGCAGAACACTGAAGCTTTCTTT
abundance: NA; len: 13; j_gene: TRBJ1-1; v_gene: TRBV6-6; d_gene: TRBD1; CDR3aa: CASRQAGGNEAFF; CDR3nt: TGTGCCAGCAGACAGGCAGGGGGTAATGAAGCTTTCTTT
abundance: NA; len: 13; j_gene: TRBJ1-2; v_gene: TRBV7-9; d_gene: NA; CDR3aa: CASSLSQAYGYTF; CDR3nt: TGTGCCAGCAGCTTAAGCCAGGCCTATGGCTACACCTTC
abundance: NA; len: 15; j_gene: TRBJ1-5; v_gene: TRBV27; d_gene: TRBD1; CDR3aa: CASSSGTGTGKPQHF; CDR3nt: TGTGCCAGCAGTTCAGGGACAGGGACTGGTAAGCCCCAGCATTTT
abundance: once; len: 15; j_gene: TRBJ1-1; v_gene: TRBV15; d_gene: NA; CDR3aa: CATSSQAGGRTEAFF; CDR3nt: TGTGCCACCAGCTCTCAGGCGGGGGGTAGGACTGAAGCTTTCTTT
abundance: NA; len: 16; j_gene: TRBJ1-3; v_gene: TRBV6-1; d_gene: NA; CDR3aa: CASSERVWNTGDTIYF; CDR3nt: TGTGCCAGCAGTGAAAGAGTTTGGAATACCGGAGACACCATATATTTT
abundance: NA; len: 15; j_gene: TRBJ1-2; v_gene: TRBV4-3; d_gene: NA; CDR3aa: CASSQVDSPREGYTF; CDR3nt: TGCGCCAGCAGCCAAGTCGACAGCCCCCGGGAGGGCTACACCTTC
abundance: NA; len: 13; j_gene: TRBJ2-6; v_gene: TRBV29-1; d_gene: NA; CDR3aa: CSVDHSGANVLTF; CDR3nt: TGCAGCGTTGATCACTCTGGGGCCAACGTCCTGACTTTC
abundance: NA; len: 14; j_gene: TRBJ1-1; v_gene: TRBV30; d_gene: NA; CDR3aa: CAWSVGQGWTEAFF; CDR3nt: TGTGCCTGGAGTGTTGGGCAGGGGTGGACTGAAGCTTTCTTT
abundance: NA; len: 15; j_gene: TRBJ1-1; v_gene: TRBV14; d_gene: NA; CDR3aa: CASSLWGGSDTEAFF; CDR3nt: TGTGCCAGCAGCCTGTGGGGGGGGAGCGACACTGAAGCTTTCTTT
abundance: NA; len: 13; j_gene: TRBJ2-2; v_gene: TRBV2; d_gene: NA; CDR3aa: CASQGTNTGELFF; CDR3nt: TGTGCCAGCCAGGGAACCAACACCGGGGAGCTGTTTTTT
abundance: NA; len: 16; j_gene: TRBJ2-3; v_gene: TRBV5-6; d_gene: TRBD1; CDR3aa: CASSPGRRGHADTQYF; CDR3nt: TGTGCCAGCAGCCCGGGCCGCAGGGGGCACGCAGATACGCAGTATTTT
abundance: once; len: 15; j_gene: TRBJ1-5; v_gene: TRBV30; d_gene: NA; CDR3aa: CAWRGPGAQDQPQHF; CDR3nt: TGTGCCTGGAGAGGACCAGGGGCGCAGGATCAGCCCCAGCATTTT